This TCR beta chain was observed in a study of cytotoxic CD8 clonotypes in ibrutinib-treated CLL. In the study overall: Response samples followed a median approximately 13 months of treatment, range 6 to 36. Across samples, productive templates numbered 250,000 to 300,000 and productive rearrangements reached some 94,000 on average.

Concerning this clone itself: The antigen is not known.

Whole-study results and caveats: At the start, clonality exceeded age-matched healthy donors and followed circulating CD8+ T-cell counts. Upon ibrutinib response clonality rose, and upon progression it fell back toward baseline.

The assay was immunoSEQ multiplex PCR, and TCRdb's table has in-frame clones only and misses some. The repertoire holds some 290,000 clones, with about 77% as singletons. V lost 1 base to trimming and J lost 2 bases, with 8 bases between them. The CDR3 totals 14 residues. Germline V lookup: CDR1 SEHNR, CDR2 FQNEAQ (reference sequence). The rearrangement joins TRBV7-9 to TRBJ2-5; D may be TRBD1 (5 bases). The material sequenced was PBMCs, taken before ibrutinib treatment. The clonotype was recovered from a human donor with chronic lymphocytic leukemia. The CDR3 sequence: CASSLGRVQETQYF. The CDR3 coding sequence is TGTGCCAGCAGCTTAGGCAGGGTACAAGAGACCCAGTACTTC.